This T cell receptor (beta chain) was found in a study of shared clonotypes between healthy human individuals. V gave up 5 bases and J gave up 7 bases; unmatched junction bases: 5. In germline, CDR1 is SGDLS, CDR2 YYNGEE. The CDR3 contains 13 residues. The study, taken as a whole, reports: The study sampled only blood, and tissue repertoires likely differ.

On this clone: What it binds is not known.

Samples underwent the assay at deep level. In the source study's methods: ImmunoSEQ supplied junction-only sequences lacking quality scores, so filtering was different. TCRdb keeps only in-frame clones here, not all; method: immunoSEQ multiplex PCR. V and J calls and clone size are given by that table; D and trimming were obtained from the DNA. The sample has some 490,000 clones, 81% seen once. Participating donors were healthy, HIV-negative adults free of recent acute infections or vaccinations. This TCR derives from a middle-aged woman in good health. Some clones in this sample may be carry-over from other donors' samples. Source material: PBMCs. The V gene is TRBV9, the J gene TRBJ2-1; the match to TRBD2 covers 8 bases. DNA of the CDR3: TGTGCCAGCAGTGTGGGCGGGAGGAATGAGCAGTTCTTC. Translation: CASSVGGRNEQFF.